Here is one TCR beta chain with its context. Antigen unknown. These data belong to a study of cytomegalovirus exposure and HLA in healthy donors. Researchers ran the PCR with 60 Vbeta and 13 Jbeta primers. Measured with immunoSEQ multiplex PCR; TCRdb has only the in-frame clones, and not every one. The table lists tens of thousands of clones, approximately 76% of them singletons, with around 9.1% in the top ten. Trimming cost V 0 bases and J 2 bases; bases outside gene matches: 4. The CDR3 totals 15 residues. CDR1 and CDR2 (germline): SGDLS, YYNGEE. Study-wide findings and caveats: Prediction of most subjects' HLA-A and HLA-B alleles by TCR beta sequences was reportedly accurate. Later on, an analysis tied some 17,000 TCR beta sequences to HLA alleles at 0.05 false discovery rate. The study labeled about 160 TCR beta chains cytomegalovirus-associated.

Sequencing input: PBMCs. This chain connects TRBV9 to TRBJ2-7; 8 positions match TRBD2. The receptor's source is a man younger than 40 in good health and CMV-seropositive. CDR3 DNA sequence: TGTGCCAGCAGCGTAGGGGGACTAGGAGCCTACGAGCAGTACTTC. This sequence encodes CASSVGGLGAYEQYF.